Below, 19 T cell receptor beta chains from the same sample are listed, as sequenced in a study of T cell repertoires in cytomegalovirus infection. These receptors have no identified antigens. TCRdb recomputed calls from the reads with MiXCR, one row per CDR3 protein. The sample carries 60,000 to 75,000 distinct CDR3 sequences, 20% to 25% recorded once. Sequences were obtained from PBMCs, sequenced either directly or after in vitro stimulation (not recorded which). The receptors were sampled from a human donor in good health (CMV status not recorded). Some clones in this sample may be carry-over from other donors' samples.

The J gene is TRBJ1-5, the V gene TRBV4-1, with TRBD1 matching over 7 bases. The CDR3 covers 15 residues. With 3 bases clipped from V and 7 bases from J, the junction kept 9 bases outside the gene matches. CDR1 is MGHRA and CDR2 is YSYEKL in the germline V gene. Written as DNA, the CDR3 is TGCGCCAGCAGCCATGTGGGACAGCTAGACCAGCCCCAGCATTTT. It is translated as CASSHVGQLDQPQHF.

The rearrangement uses TRBV12-3 or TRBV12-4 and TRBJ2-3, with no clear D. The CDR3 consists of 12 residues. V was trimmed by 3 bases and J by 12 bases, leaving 13 bases between them. The CDR3: CASSFEVTHQYF. CDR3 DNA sequence: TGTGCCAGCAGTTTCGAGGTGACCCATCAGTATTTT.

This clonotype showed up many times. This chain links TRBV7-8 with TRBJ1-1; 7 bases align to TRBD1. Germline lookup yields CDR1 SGHVS and CDR2 FQNEAQ. V dropped 7 bases and J dropped 11; count of bases not matched to a gene: 19. The CDR3 totals 15 residues. CDR3 sequence: CASTPSPRQGMRAFF. The CDR3 nucleotides are TGTGCCAGCACCCCCTCCCCCCGACAGGGAATGCGGGCTTTCTTT.

At least ten counts were recorded for this clonotype. The chain carries TRBV4-3 and TRBJ1-5; no firm D call. The CDR3 has 13 amino acids. Germline loops: CDR1 LGHNA, CDR2 YSLEER. Trimming shortened V by 1 base and J by 6 bases, and 7 bases separated the two germline ends. The CDR3 bases are TGCGCCAGCAGCCAAGGCCATCGTCAGCCCCAGCATTTT. The encoded protein is CASSQGHRQPQHF.

In this sample, this clonotype turned up a few times. The chain recombines TRBV12-5 with TRBJ1-1; D not certain. V lost 8 bases, J lost 4 bases, and 8 bases lay in between. CDR3 length equals 11 residues. Germline CDR1 is LGHNT and CDR2 is FRNRAP. The CDR3 DNA reads as TGTGCTAGTCTGGTTTCCACTGAAGCTTTCTTT. Its translation: CASLVSTEAFF.

This chain links TRBV7-8 with TRBJ2-7; D is possibly TRBD2 (6 bases). The CDR3 runs 16 residues. The V gene lost 2 bases and the J gene lost 3 bases, with 17 bases spanning the gap. Germline assignment: CDR1 SGHVS and CDR2 FQNEAQ. CDR3 coding DNA: TGTGCCAGCAGCTTAAAAACCGGGACTGGCAACTACGAGCAGTACTTC. Translated, it gives CASSLKTGTGNYEQYF.

This clonotype was seen at least ten times. This rearrangement joins TRBV7-6 to TRBJ2-2; D not certain. CDR3 length equals 15 residues. The V gene lost 0 bases and the J gene lost 4 bases, with 9 bases spanning the gap. Germline V gene data show CDR1 as SGHVS and CDR2 as FNYEAQ. Written as DNA, the CDR3 is TGTGCCAGCAGCTTAGCTGGCGGAGTCACCGGGGAGCTGTTTTTT. Protein: CASSLAGGVTGELFF. The whole variable domain, remainder taken from reference TRBV7-6 and TRBJ2-2, is GAGVSQSPRYKVTKRGQDVALRCDPISGHVSLYWYRQALGQGPEFLTYFNYEAQQDKSGLPNDRFSAERPEGSISTLTIQRTEQRDSAMYRCASSLAGGVTGELFFGEGSRLTVL.

About this clonotype: At one boundary the junction diverges from the germline segment, which might be a read error. The rearrangement joins TRBV19 to TRBJ2-1, with 8 bases that match TRBD2. Germline CDR1 reads LNHDA; CDR2 reads SQIVND (reference sequence). CDR3 length: 8 residues. This CDR3 is CASKGLVF. As DNA, the CDR3 is TGTGCCAGTAAGGGACTAGTATTC.

As to this clonotype: Since a much larger clone is just one base distant, this may be a read error. The J gene is TRBJ2-2, the V gene TRBV7-2, with 10 nucleotides matching TRBD2. The CDR3 covers 18 residues. The junction had 14 bases not matched to a gene; V was cut back by 6 bases and J by 4 bases. Germline CDR1 reads SGHTA; CDR2 reads FQGNSA. The CDR3 nucleotides are TGTGCCAGCAGTTGGCCGGGACTAGCGACCGATAGCACCGGGGAGCTGTTTTTT. This sequence encodes CASSWPGLATDSTGELFF.

Ten or more counts support this clonotype. The CDR3 sequence: CASSHRDRGKTQYF. The CDR3 DNA reads TGTGCCAGTAGTCACCGGGACAGGGGAAAGACCCAGTACTTC. The chain recombines TRBV19 with TRBJ2-5, with 10 bases that match TRBD1. The CDR3 runs to 14 residues. Germline values: CDR1 LNHDA, CDR2 SQIVND (reference sequence). The V segment lost 5 bases and the J segment 6 bases; nucleotides outside the gene matches: 6.

V usage is TRBV25-1 and J usage is TRBJ2-2, with 8 bases fitting TRBD1. J gave up 7 bases and V 8 bases, and 9 bases lay outside the gene matches. The CDR3 runs to 14 residues. Germline V CDR1 and CDR2: MGHDK, SYGVNS. The CDR3 nucleotides read TGTGCCAGCGGCGGCAGGGGGCCGATCGGGGAGCTGTTTTTT. This encodes CASGGRGPIGELFF.

This clonotype was recorded at least ten times. The chain employs TRBV11-2 and TRBJ2-1; 7 bases map to TRBD1. This CDR3 is 15 amino acids long. Trimming at V came to 5 bases and at J to 8 bases, leaving 12 bases not matched to a gene. CDR1 is SGHAT and CDR2 is FQNNGV in the germline V gene. The chain's CDR3 is CASSQQGTPGDEQFF. The CDR3 nucleotides read TGTGCCAGCAGCCAACAGGGGACCCCCGGAGATGAGCAGTTCTTC.

This chain uses TRBV18 with TRBJ1-1; D is possibly TRBD1 (5 bases). This CDR3 region has 16 residues. In germline, CDR1 is KGHSH, CDR2 LQKENI. V gave up 2 bases and J gave up 4 bases, with 17 bases separating them. CDR3 DNA: TGTGCCAGCTCACCAACGACCAAGAGTGGGGGCACTGAAGCTTTCTTT. Translation gives CASSPTTKSGGTEAFF.

The rearrangement links TRBV11-3 to TRBJ1-2; the match to TRBD1 covers 7 bases. With V trimmed by 8 bases and J by 6 bases, 6 bases remained unmatched. Germline V lookup: CDR1 SGHNT, CDR2 YENEEA. This CDR3 has 12 amino acids. This chain's CDR3 is CASAGTDHGYTF. CDR3 nucleotide sequence: TGTGCCAGCGCGGGGACAGATCATGGCTACACCTTC.

The sample holds a few counts of this clonotype. The J gene is TRBJ2-1, the V gene TRBV15, with D maybe TRBD2 (5 bases). The CDR3 extends over 16 amino acids. Germline CDR1 reads LNHNV; CDR2 reads YYDKDF (reference sequence). Trimming left V 3 bases short and J 4 bases short, with 16 bases between. CDR3 bases: TGTGCCACCAGCAGGGAGGCTAGCACAACTTACAATGAGCAGTTCTTC. It is translated as CATSREASTTYNEQFF.

This sequence joins TRBV7-2 and TRBJ1-1; D remains unclear. V was clipped by 2 bases and J by 2 bases, with 18 bases between them. Germline V gives CDR1 SGHTA, CDR2 FQGNSA. This CDR3 region has 17 residues. CDR3 in DNA: TGTGCCAGCAGCTTAAGGGCATCAGGCCTTAGTAACACTGAAGCTTTCTTT. Its translation is CASSLRASGLSNTEAFF.

This clonotype was seen ten or more times. V and J are TRBV7-8 and TRBJ2-1, with TRBD1 matching over 11 bases. The V and J ends lost 3 bases and 8 bases, in that order; junction bases with no gene match: 6. The CDR3 totals 15 residues. CDR1 and CDR2 from the germline V gene are SGHVS and FQNEAQ. In nucleotides, the CDR3 is TGTGCCAGCAGCTTTAGCTGGACAGGGGGCGATGAGCAGTTCTTC. This codes for CASSFSWTGGDEQFF.

This clonotype has only a few counts. The chain is built from TRBV2 and TRBJ2-2, with D possibly called TRBD1 or TRBD2 (6 bases each). The CDR3 runs 18 residues. The germline V and J ends were trimmed by 0 bases and 4 bases, with 18 bases remaining between them. Per the germline V gene, CDR1 is SNHLY and CDR2 is FYNNEI. CDR3 DNA: TGTGCCAGCAGTGAAGCGCTTGGCCCGGGGGCGGCCACCGGGGAGCTGTTTTTT. It specifies CASSEALGPGAATGELFF. The full variable domain, completed using reference TRBV2 and TRBJ2-2, is EPEVTQTPSHQVTQMGQEVILRCVPISNHLYFYWYRQILGQKVEFLVSFYNNEISEKSEIFDDQFSVERPDGSNFTLKIRSTKLEDSAMYFCASSEALGPGAATGELFFGEGSRLTVL.

CDR3 DNA: TGTGCCAGTACCCGGGGACTAGCGGGAATGAATGAGCAGTTCTTC. Translated, it gives CASTRGLAGMNEQFF. The chain joins TRBV2 to TRBJ2-1; TRBD2 matches 13 bases. Trimming cost V 9 bases and J 7 bases; bases outside gene matches: 9. Germline CDR1 is SNHLY and CDR2 is FYNNEI. CDR3 size: 15 residues.